The clone carrying this T cell receptor beta chain has at least ten counts. These data belong to a study of T-cell reconstitution after alpha-beta-depleted transplantation in children. The CDR3 spans 16 residues. Germline V CDR1 and CDR2: LGHDT, YNNKEL (reference sequence). The V end lost 6 bases, the J end lost 2 bases, and 20 bases lay between the germline ends. TCRbeta library preparation incorporated unique molecular identifiers. MiXCR was run by TCRdb on the PCR reads, yielding one entry per CDR3 protein. The sample shows 200,000 or so distinct CDR3 sequences, approximately 6% of them seen only once.

The chain couples TRBV3-1 to TRBJ2-7, with D perhaps TRBD2 (6 bases). This clonotype originated in a girl under three years old with combined immunodeficiency, due to receive a stem cell transplant. Material: PBMCs, obtained before TCRalphabeta/CD19-depleted stem cell transplant. DNA for the CDR3: TGTGCCAGCAGTCCTCTAGTAGGCGGGGCGGCCTACGAGCAGTACTTC. Residues: CASSPLVGGAAYEQYF.